This TCR beta chain originates from a study of radiotherapy plus CTLA-4 blockade in lung cancer. On the study more broadly: About 20% of patients responded objectively, and about 32% achieved disease control. Study observations and caveats: Per reports, early blood T cell clone dynamics, plus interferon-beta, forecast response most strongly.

TCRdb keeps only in-frame clones here, not all; method: immunoSEQ multiplex PCR. The repertoire holds roughly 80,000 clones, with over 65% as singletons. J lost 4 bases, V lost 7 bases, and 13 bases had no gene match. Germline CDR1 and CDR2: GTSNPN and SVGIG (reference sequence). The CDR3 totals 16 residues. This clone was counted only a few times. What it binds is not known. The TCR was taken from a human donor with non-small cell lung cancer whose response to radiotherapy plus ipilimumab could not be evaluated. This sample comprised peripheral blood, obtained from a patient treated with radiotherapy plus ipilimumab. V is TRBV30 and J is TRBJ1-2, with TRBD1 identical over 12 bases. CDR3 sequence (DNA): TGTGCCTCCGACGGGACAGGGGGCGCCCAACTCTATGGCTACACCTTC. Encoded protein: CASDGTGGAQLYGYTF. The full variable domain, completed using reference TRBV30 and TRBJ1-2, is SQTIHQWPATLVQPVGSPLSLECTVEGTSNPNLYWYRQAAGRGLQLLFYSVGIGQISSEVPQNLSASRPQDRQFILSSKKLLLSDSGFYLCASDGTGGAQLYGYTFGSGTRLTVV.